One and the same sample provided the 5 T cell receptor beta chains below, sequenced in a study of CD8+CD57+ T cells in acquired aplastic anemia. It was genomic DNA that served as the template for profiling TCR beta VDJ and CDR3. TCRdb ran MiXCR on the reads and lists one entry per CDR3 protein. The sample comprises some 410,000 distinct CDR3 sequences, about two thirds of which are singletons, and 4% rests with the top ten. Sequencing used sorted CD4+, CD8+, or CD8+CD57+ T cells (not recorded which) from PBMCs. These receptors were obtained from a human donor in good health, serving as a control.

The chain uses TRBV7-8 and TRBJ1-2, with D possibly being TRBD1 (5 bases). CDR3 length: 18 amino acids. Trimming stripped 1 base from V and 4 bases from J, with 22 bases between. Germline-derived CDR1 and CDR2 are SGHVS and FQNEAQ. The CDR3 sequence is CASSLVVGQGTPPYGYTF. The DNA for the CDR3 is TGTGCCAGCAGCTTAGTGGTGGGGCAGGGAACTCCCCCCTATGGCTACACCTTC.

This rearrangement joins TRBV2 to TRBJ2-2; a possible D gene is TRBD1 (5 bases). CDR1 is SNHLY, CDR2 FYNNEI, per germline. Trimming stripped 7 bases from V and 4 bases from J, with 10 bases between. The CDR3 extends over 13 amino acids. For the CDR3, the DNA is TGTGCCAGCAACACAGGCGGCACCGGGGAGCTGTTTTTT. Protein sequence: CASNTGGTGELFF.

The chain joins TRBV20-1 to TRBJ1-2; D remains ambiguous. The CDR3 is 16 amino acids. The germline V and J ends were trimmed by 6 bases and 0 bases, with 20 bases remaining between them. CDR1 is DFQATT, CDR2 SNEGSKA, per germline (reference sequence). This chain's CDR3 is CSAKQVDSGTNYGYTF. Written as DNA, the CDR3 is TGCAGTGCAAAGCAGGTGGACTCGGGAACTAACTATGGCTACACCTTC.

The rearrangement links TRBV9 to TRBJ2-5; D not resolved. The CDR3 consists of 13 residues. Germline values: CDR1 SGDLS, CDR2 YYNGEE. The V end was cut by 4 bases, the J end by 5 bases, with 12 bases between. The CDR3 DNA reads TGTGCCAGCAGCCATAGGTCGGTCGAGACCCAGTACTTC. Translation gives CASSHRSVETQYF.

The rearrangement uses TRBV7-6 and TRBJ2-7; 7 positions agree with TRBD1. The CDR3 runs 14 residues. Germline V gene lookup returns CDR1 SGHVS and CDR2 FNYEAQ. J was trimmed by 2 bases and V by 5 bases; bases with no gene match: 6. The CDR3 loop is CASSLQGVAYEQYF. As DNA, the CDR3 is TGTGCCAGCAGCCTCCAGGGGGTGGCCTACGAGCAGTACTTC.